The source of this T cell receptor (beta chain) is a study of long-term antiretroviral therapy in people with HIV. Survey level was the resolution at which the v3.0 immunoSEQ assay ran. Assay: immunoSEQ multiplex PCR; the TCRdb copy retains only in-frame clones and omits some. This sample yields 23,000 or so clones, of which 65% to 90% are seen a single time; about a fifth belongs to the top ten. Comment on this clone: Its antigen is not known.

Study results and caveats: ART adherence, viral resistance and therapy changes went unrecorded.

The CDR3 has 15 residues. V lost 6 bases, J lost 4 bases, and 11 bases stayed unmatched. Germline loops: CDR1 KGHSH, CDR2 LQKENI. The sample in question was unsorted PBMCs, obtained 0.1 years before starting antiretroviral therapy. The chain links TRBV18 to TRBJ1-2, with TRBD1 identical over 7 bases. The sequence came from a man between 18 and 29 years old with HIV. Here the CDR3 reads CASSLEQGRSYGYTF. In DNA, the CDR3 is TGTGCCAGCTCCCTTGAACAGGGGCGAAGCTATGGCTACACCTTC.